Described below is a single T cell receptor beta chain sequence and its context. Its antigen is as yet unknown. The sample is drawn from a study of human T cells and chemical hapten exposure. Study-level results: It should be noted that donors had alopecia, so their immune response may differ from healthy people's.

Germline values: CDR1 DFQATT, CDR2 SNEGSKA (reference sequence). The CDR3 spans 15 residues. V lost 3 bases, J lost 0 bases, and 14 bases lay in between. Stated time point: patch test 2, 6 weeks after DPC sensitization. Treatment reported: therapeutic diphenylcyclopropenone sensitization with weekly scalp DPC. Drawing of blood took place ahead of applying each patch test. It was the library that attached unique molecular identifiers to individual cDNA molecules. TCRdb re-derived calls from the RACE reads in MiXCR, one entry per CDR3 protein. The table includes roughly 30,000 distinct CDR3 sequences, around a tenth detected once.

The clonotype originates from a man aged 30 to 39 with alopecia areata. Some clones in this sample may be carry-over from other donors' samples. Specimen: whole blood, collected in connection with sensitization to the hapten diphenylcyclopropenone (DPC). The chain couples TRBV20-1 to TRBJ1-2; a weak D match, TRBD1 (6 bases). CDR3 sequence: CSASGEDSSNYGYTF. The CDR3 nucleotides are TGCAGTGCTAGTGGAGAGGACAGCTCTAACTATGGCTACACCTTC.